A selection of T cell receptor beta chains follows, all from one sample in a study of shared clonotypes between healthy human individuals. Clones were read by immunoSEQ multiplex PCR, and TCRdb kept only the in-frame ones, dropping some. Of around 2,100,000 clones in the sample, roughly 94% were seen once. What was sequenced was naive CD8+ T cells sorted from blood. The receptor source for this set is a man aged 18 to 35 in good health. CDR3s include the opening cysteine and the closing phenylalanine or tryptophan. Fields, in order: J gene, clone size, V gene, D gene, CDR3 protein, CDR3 DNA. The D gene is left open where the match is weak. Clone sizes are given selectively: once, few, many, or a class where the clone is expanded.

j_call: TRBJ2-3; clone_size: NA; v_call: TRBV29-1; d_call: NA; cdr3_aa: CSVELADHPSTDTQYF; cdr3_nt: TGCAGCGTTGAACTGGCAGACCATCCCAGCACAGATACGCAGTATTTT
j_call: TRBJ1-4; clone_size: NA; v_call: TRBV25-1; d_call: NA; cdr3_aa: CASSDSSSATNEKLFF; cdr3_nt: TGTGCCAGCAGTGACTCCTCATCCGCAACTAATGAAAAACTGTTTTTT
j_call: TRBJ2-1; clone_size: NA; v_call: TRBV5-1; d_call: NA; cdr3_aa: CASSLEASLGSYNEQFF; cdr3_nt: TGCGCCAGCAGCTTGGAGGCCTCCCTTGGCTCCTACAATGAGCAGTTCTTC
j_call: TRBJ2-1; clone_size: NA; v_call: TRBV4-1; d_call: TRBD2; cdr3_aa: CASSQLAGGPNEQFF; cdr3_nt: TGCGCCAGCAGCCAACTAGCGGGAGGGCCGAATGAGCAGTTCTTC
j_call: TRBJ1-1; clone_size: NA; v_call: TRBV2; d_call: NA; cdr3_aa: CASRATRGAEAFF; cdr3_nt: TGTGCCAGCAGAGCGACCCGAGGGGCTGAAGCTTTCTTT
j_call: TRBJ1-3; clone_size: NA; v_call: TRBV6-4; d_call: TRBD1; cdr3_aa: CASSDSGPETGVTGNTIYF; cdr3_nt: TGTGCCAGCAGTGACTCTGGCCCCGAGACAGGGGTCACTGGAAACACCATATATTTT
j_call: TRBJ1-3; clone_size: NA; v_call: TRBV7-9; d_call: NA; cdr3_aa: CASSLADSVPGNTIYF; cdr3_nt: TGTGCCAGCAGCTTAGCCGACAGTGTTCCTGGAAACACCATATATTTT
j_call: TRBJ2-7; clone_size: NA; v_call: TRBV10-2; d_call: NA; cdr3_aa: CASTRGGEQYF; cdr3_nt: TGCGCCAGCACACGAGGGGGCGAGCAGTACTTC
j_call: TRBJ1-2; clone_size: NA; v_call: TRBV7-9; d_call: NA; cdr3_aa: CASSLGPEDYGYTF; cdr3_nt: TGTGCCAGCAGCTTAGGTCCCGAGGACTATGGCTACACCTTC
j_call: TRBJ2-1; clone_size: NA; v_call: TRBV7-3; d_call: NA; cdr3_aa: CASSLTGGGAPYNEQFF; cdr3_nt: TGTGCCAGCAGCTTAACGGGTGGCGGAGCCCCTTACAATGAGCAGTTCTTC
j_call: TRBJ2-7; clone_size: NA; v_call: TRBV5-1; d_call: TRBD2; cdr3_aa: CASSLAKAGTKEHEQYF; cdr3_nt: TGCGCCAGCAGCTTGGCAAAAGCCGGGACTAAGGAGCACGAGCAGTACTTC
j_call: TRBJ2-7; clone_size: NA; v_call: TRBV5-8; d_call: TRBD1; cdr3_aa: CASSLLTGGSYEQYF; cdr3_nt: TGTGCCAGCAGCTTGCTTACAGGGGGCTCCTACGAGCAGTACTTC
j_call: TRBJ2-3; clone_size: NA; v_call: TRBV20-1; d_call: NA; cdr3_aa: CSAGTDTQYF; cdr3_nt: TGCAGTGCGGGTACAGATACGCAGTATTTT
j_call: TRBJ1-2; clone_size: NA; v_call: TRBV9; d_call: NA; cdr3_aa: CASSVEGVGQGSYGYTF; cdr3_nt: TGTGCCAGCAGCGTAGAGGGGGTCGGGCAGGGAAGCTATGGCTACACCTTC
j_call: TRBJ2-7; clone_size: NA; v_call: TRBV7-9; d_call: TRBD2; cdr3_aa: CASRPLGLASYEQYF; cdr3_nt: TGTGCCAGCAGACCTCTGGGACTAGCCTCCTACGAGCAGTACTTC
j_call: TRBJ1-5; clone_size: NA; v_call: TRBV6-1; d_call: NA; cdr3_aa: CASITDGASNQPQHF; cdr3_nt: TGTGCCAGCATTACGGACGGGGCTAGCAATCAGCCCCAGCATTTT
j_call: TRBJ2-5; clone_size: NA; v_call: TRBV7-9; d_call: NA; cdr3_aa: CASSLSSSGPKETQYF; cdr3_nt: TGTGCCAGCAGCTTATCGTCCAGCGGTCCTAAAGAGACCCAGTACTTC
j_call: TRBJ1-1; clone_size: NA; v_call: TRBV7-9; d_call: NA; cdr3_aa: CASSLESGRPDEAFF; cdr3_nt: TGTGCCAGCAGCTTAGAATCGGGACGGCCCGATGAAGCTTTCTTT
j_call: TRBJ2-7; clone_size: NA; v_call: TRBV10-3; d_call: NA; cdr3_aa: CAIGGVAAGIYEQYF; cdr3_nt: TGTGCCATCGGTGGGGTGGCGGCGGGAATCTACGAGCAGTACTTC
j_call: TRBJ2-7; clone_size: NA; v_call: TRBV5-8; d_call: TRBD1; cdr3_aa: CASSLWGQPYEQYF; cdr3_nt: TGTGCCAGCAGTTTATGGGGACAGCCCTACGAGCAGTACTTC
j_call: TRBJ2-7; clone_size: NA; v_call: TRBV27; d_call: TRBD2; cdr3_aa: CASSLYSGYEQYF; cdr3_nt: TGTGCCAGCAGTTTATATAGCGGGTACGAGCAGTACTTC
j_call: TRBJ1-1; clone_size: NA; v_call: TRBV19; d_call: NA; cdr3_aa: CASTSGGNEAFF; cdr3_nt: TGTGCCAGTACCTCTGGGGGCAATGAAGCTTTCTTT
j_call: TRBJ1-2; clone_size: NA; v_call: TRBV5-6; d_call: TRBD1; cdr3_aa: CASSLGTGLGGYTF; cdr3_nt: TGTGCCAGCAGCTTGGGGACAGGGCTAGGCGGCTACACCTTC
j_call: TRBJ2-7; clone_size: NA; v_call: TRBV28; d_call: TRBD1; cdr3_aa: CASSPLRQGVYEQYF; cdr3_nt: TGTGCCAGCAGTCCCCTCCGGCAGGGGGTTTACGAGCAGTACTTC
j_call: TRBJ1-5; clone_size: few; v_call: TRBV27; d_call: NA; cdr3_aa: CASSLNSGSQPQHF; cdr3_nt: TGTGCCAGCAGTTTAAACAGTGGCAGCCAGCCCCAGCATTTT
j_call: TRBJ1-5; clone_size: NA; v_call: TRBV6-5; d_call: NA; cdr3_aa: CASSLTDSNQPQHF; cdr3_nt: TGTGCCAGCAGCCTGACAGATAGCAATCAGCCCCAGCATTTT
j_call: TRBJ2-1; clone_size: NA; v_call: TRBV7-9; d_call: TRBD1; cdr3_aa: CASSDRGSSYNEQFF; cdr3_nt: TGTGCCAGCAGCGACAGGGGGAGCTCCTACAATGAGCAGTTCTTC
j_call: TRBJ2-7; clone_size: NA; v_call: TRBV6-5; d_call: NA; cdr3_aa: CASSAGGPYEQYF; cdr3_nt: TGTGCCAGCAGTGCCGGGGGGCCCTACGAGCAGTACTTC
j_call: TRBJ2-7; clone_size: NA; v_call: TRBV4-1; d_call: TRBD2; cdr3_aa: CASSQDVAGRDEQYF; cdr3_nt: TGCGCCAGCAGCCAAGATGTAGCGGGGAGGGACGAGCAGTACTTC
j_call: TRBJ1-1; clone_size: NA; v_call: TRBV27; d_call: NA; cdr3_aa: CASSQQQGPGGPTEAFF; cdr3_nt: TGTGCCAGCAGTCAACAACAGGGACCGGGAGGTCCCACTGAAGCTTTCTTT
j_call: TRBJ2-5; clone_size: NA; v_call: TRBV6-5; d_call: NA; cdr3_aa: CASSYYQGTGETQYF; cdr3_nt: TGTGCCAGCAGTTATTACCAGGGGACGGGGGAGACCCAGTACTTC
j_call: TRBJ2-1; clone_size: NA; v_call: TRBV2; d_call: NA; cdr3_aa: CASSAEGSSYNEQFF; cdr3_nt: TGTGCCAGCAGTGCTGAGGGCTCCTCCTACAATGAGCAGTTCTTC
j_call: TRBJ1-1; clone_size: NA; v_call: TRBV27; d_call: NA; cdr3_aa: CASSALRGVRGTEAFF; cdr3_nt: TGTGCCAGCAGCGCCCTTAGGGGGGTAAGGGGCACTGAAGCTTTCTTT
j_call: TRBJ2-5; clone_size: NA; v_call: TRBV27; d_call: TRBD2; cdr3_aa: CASTLLSTSGGQETQYF; cdr3_nt: TGTGCCAGCACCCTCTTATCGACTAGCGGGGGCCAAGAGACCCAGTACTTC
j_call: TRBJ1-1; clone_size: NA; v_call: TRBV27; d_call: NA; cdr3_aa: CASSLRGTGYTEAFF; cdr3_nt: TGTGCCAGCAGTTTAAGGGGAACAGGGTACACTGAAGCTTTCTTT
j_call: TRBJ2-7; clone_size: NA; v_call: TRBV27; d_call: NA; cdr3_aa: CASSTLGPYEQYF; cdr3_nt: TGTGCCAGCAGTACCCTTGGTCCTTACGAGCAGTACTTC
j_call: TRBJ2-7; clone_size: NA; v_call: TRBV4-1; d_call: NA; cdr3_aa: CASSPYINFFEQYF; cdr3_nt: TGCGCCAGCAGCCCCTACATCAACTTCTTCGAGCAGTACTTC
j_call: TRBJ2-7; clone_size: NA; v_call: TRBV27; d_call: NA; cdr3_aa: CASSYSPGTVSYEQYF; cdr3_nt: TGTGCCAGCAGTTACTCTCCCGGGACGGTCTCCTACGAGCAGTACTTC
j_call: TRBJ1-2; clone_size: once; v_call: TRBV13; d_call: NA; cdr3_aa: CASSLGANYGYTF; cdr3_nt: TGTGCCAGCAGCTTAGGGGCGAACTATGGCTACACCTTC
j_call: TRBJ2-2; clone_size: NA; v_call: TRBV10-3; d_call: TRBD1; cdr3_aa: CAIWDRGNVDTGELFF; cdr3_nt: TGTGCCATTTGGGACAGGGGTAATGTGGACACCGGGGAGCTGTTTTTT
j_call: TRBJ2-1; clone_size: NA; v_call: TRBV4-3; d_call: NA; cdr3_aa: CASSRIGENNEQFF; cdr3_nt: TGCGCCAGCAGCCGTATAGGTGAAAATAATGAGCAGTTCTTC